The present TCR beta chain was sequenced within a study of patients and donors after allogeneic stem cell transplantation. MiXCR was run by TCRdb on the RT-PCR reads, yielding one entry per CDR3 protein. This sample carries around 170,000 distinct CDR3 sequences, 24% of them seen once, and the ten largest clones take roughly 27%. The V gene's germline CDR1 is SGHVT and CDR2 SQSDAQ. Trimming pared 5 bases from V and 9 bases from J, leaving 7 bases between. The CDR3 runs to 10 residues. Only a few counts were recorded for this clonotype. The V call is TRBV7-4, the J call TRBJ2-5; TRBD1 or TRBD2 may be the D gene (6 bases each). The receptor was derived from a human donor who was either an allogeneic HSCT recipient or a stem cell or donor lymphocyte infusion donor (not recorded which). It is not recorded whose cells these are; they may come from a transplant donor. Source material: blood, either unsorted or a sorted T cell fraction (not recorded which). The CDR3 sequence is CASSGGPQYF. The CDR3 DNA follows: TGTGCCAGCAGCGGGGGGCCCCAGTACTTC. Full variable domain (missing parts from reference TRBV7-4 and TRBJ2-5): GAGVSQSPRYKVAKRGRDVALRCDSISGHVTLYWYRQTLGQGSEVLTYSQSDAQRDKSGRPSGRFSAERPERSVSTLKIQRTEQGDSAVYLCASSGGPQYFGPGTRLLVL.